The next 20 T cell receptor beta chains were all read from a single sample in a study of T-cell reconstitution after alpha-beta-depleted transplantation in children. During its preparation, the TCRbeta library received unique molecular identifiers. MiXCR was run by TCRdb on the PCR reads, yielding one entry per CDR3 protein. This table holds about 600,000 distinct CDR3 sequences, roughly 10% found once. The sample consisted of PBMCs from the stem cell graft donor, taken from the stem cell graft. Source of these receptors: a human donor who donated a stem cell graft to a child with acute myeloid leukemia.

This clonotype was seen ten or more times. The V and J genes are TRBV20-1 and TRBJ2-2, with a weak D call TRBD2 (8 bases). Between the trimmed V and J ends, which lost 3 bases and 4 bases, there was a span of 21 bases. This CDR3 spans 17 amino acids. Germline V gives CDR1 DFQATT, CDR2 SNEGSKA (reference sequence). CDR3 nucleotide sequence: TGCAGTGCTAGTAGGGGGGGACAGACTAGCGCCACCGGGGAGCTGTTTTTT. As protein: CSASRGGQTSATGELFF.

The sample holds many counts of this clonotype. The chain combines TRBV27 with TRBJ2-6, with TRBD1 matching 12 bases. V lost 7 bases and J lost 4; bases outside the gene matches: 20. The CDR3 contains 21 residues. The germline gives CDR1 MNHEY, CDR2 SMNVEV (reference sequence). CDR3 nucleotides: TGTGCCAGCAAAGTGGGACCGTCCGGGACAGGGGGCGGAGAGGGGGCCAACGTCCTGACTTTC. Its protein is CASKVGPSGTGGGEGANVLTF.

This clonotype was recorded at least ten times. The chain uses TRBV18 and TRBJ2-5, with 8 nucleotides matching TRBD1. The CDR3 length is 15 residues. The ends lost 3 bases at V and 3 bases at J; junction bases unmatched: 6. Looked up from germline, CDR1 is KGHSH and CDR2 is LQKENI. In DNA, the CDR3 is TGTGCCAGCTCACCCCCGGGACAGGTTAAAGAGACCCAGTACTTC. Protein sequence: CASSPPGQVKETQYF.

This clonotype was seen many times. This chain links TRBV7-2 with TRBJ2-2; 12 bases are a match to TRBD2. CDR1 is SGHTA and CDR2 is FQGNSA in the germline V gene. The CDR3 has 15 residues. Unmatched junction bases numbered 5, after V lost 7 bases and J lost 5 bases. The CDR3 region has the DNA TGTGCCAGCATACCGGGACTAGCGGGTACCGGGGAGCTGTTTTTT. The encoded protein is CASIPGLAGTGELFF.

The table lists this clonotype with many counts. The chain links TRBV6-6 to TRBJ2-7, with TRBD1 identical over 7 bases. The germline gives CDR1 MNHNY, CDR2 SVGAGI (reference sequence). V gave up 6 bases and J gave up 13 bases; unmatched junction bases: 9. The CDR3 consists of 11 residues. The chain's CDR3 is CASSYPGQAYF. The CDR3 DNA sequence: TGTGCCAGCAGCTACCCCGGACAGGCCTACTTC.

With respect to this clonotype: The junction shows a germline mismatch at one end, possibly a read error. The chain is built from TRBV7-9 and TRBJ2-3; 11 bases map to TRBD2. The germline V gene has CDR1 SEHNR and CDR2 FQNEAQ (reference sequence). The CDR3 contains 16 residues. The CDR3, as DNA: TGTGCCAGCAGCTCCCCCGGGACTAGCGGCACAGATAAGCAGTATTTT. This codes for CASSSPGTSGTDKQYF. Full variable domain (remainder filled in from reference TRBV7-9 and TRBJ2-3): DTGVSQNPRHKITKRGQNVTFRCDPISEHNRLYWYRQTLGQGPEFLTYFQNEAQLEKSRLLSDRFSAERPKGSFSTLEIQRTEQGDSAMYLCASSSPGTSGTDKQYFGPGTRLTVL.

This clonotype was seen a handful of times. The rearrangement uses TRBV27 and TRBJ1-2, with D perhaps matching TRBD1 (6 bases). CDR1 and CDR2 from the germline V gene are MNHEY and SMNVEV (reference sequence). Trimming cost V 0 bases and J 7 bases, with 24 bases left between them. This CDR3 region has 18 residues. DNA of the CDR3: TGTGCCAGCAGTTTATCGGCGTCCCAGGGGCCCCGTCGCAGTGGCTACACCTTC. It translates to CASSLSASQGPRRSGYTF.

A few counts support this clonotype. This chain joins TRBV29-1 and TRBJ2-7; perhaps TRBD2 as D (6 bases). The CDR3 runs 13 residues. CDR1 and CDR2 (germline): SQVTM, ANQGSEA. The germline V and J ends were trimmed by 6 bases and 1 base, with 13 bases remaining between them. CDR3 sequence reads: CSVASGTSYEQYF. Written as DNA, the CDR3 is TGCAGCGTGGCATCAGGGACTTCCTACGAGCAGTACTTC.

The sample holds many counts of this clonotype. This rearrangement joins TRBV27 to TRBJ2-1, with TRBD1 matching over 8 bases. Trimming cost V 3 bases and J 9 bases; bases outside gene matches: 10. The CDR3 totals 15 residues. Germline V CDR1 and CDR2: MNHEY, SMNVEV (reference sequence). CDR3 residues: CASSFRTGWNIEQFF. The CDR3 nucleotides are TGTGCCAGCAGTTTCCGGACAGGGTGGAACATTGAGCAGTTCTTC.

This clonotype showed up just a few times. The chain joins TRBV6-4 to TRBJ2-7, with TRBD2 identical over 9 bases. The V and J ends lost 7 bases and 5 bases, in that order; junction bases with no gene match: 15. Germline CDR1 and CDR2: MRHNA and SNTAGT. The CDR3 is 16 amino acids. In nucleotides, the CDR3 is TGTGCCAGCAACCGTACGACCCCAGCGGGGGGCCACGAGCAGTACTTC. Its translation is CASNRTTPAGGHEQYF.

This clonotype was seen at least ten times. The chain has TRBV7-9 and TRBJ2-7; D uncertain. Germline CDR1 and CDR2: SEHNR and FQNEAQ (reference sequence). With 1 base removed from V and 8 bases from J, the gap between germline ends came to 9 bases. The CDR3 length is 12 residues. CDR3 sequence (DNA): TGTGCCAGCAGCTTAGGGCCCCTCAAGCAGTACTTC. It yields the protein CASSLGPLKQYF.

Only a few counts were recorded for this clonotype. This sequence joins TRBV5-6 and TRBJ2-5; no clear D. V lost 0 bases to trimming and J lost 4 bases, with 10 bases between them. The CDR3 length is 14 residues. Germline CDR1 and CDR2: SGHDT and YYEEEE. The CDR3 sequence: CASSLVGDRETQYF. CDR3 DNA sequence: TGTGCCAGCAGCTTGGTCGGAGACCGAGAGACCCAGTACTTC.

The V and J genes are TRBV28 and TRBJ2-3; the match to TRBD2 covers 8 bases. This CDR3 has 16 residues. With V trimmed by 3 bases and J by 1 base, 6 bases remained unmatched. Germline loops: CDR1 MDHEN, CDR2 SYDVKM. The CDR3, as DNA: TGTGCCAGCAGTTTCAGCGGGAGTCGGGGCACAGATACGCAGTATTTT. Translation: CASSFSGSRGTDTQYF.

Many counts were recorded for this clonotype. The chain couples TRBV6-4 to TRBJ2-1; 7 nucleotides agree with TRBD2. Trimming took 7 bases from V and 0 from J; bases not matched to a gene: 21. The CDR3 is 20 amino acids. Germline CDR1 reads MRHNA; CDR2 reads SNTAGT. The CDR3 loop is CASTVVDSGIFRSSYNEQFF. CDR3 DNA sequence: TGTGCCAGCACCGTTGTTGACAGCGGGATATTTAGGAGCTCCTACAATGAGCAGTTCTTC.

Regarding this clonotype: Being one base from a much bigger clone, this may be a read error. The chain has TRBV11-1 and TRBJ1-5; D ambiguous. Trimming removed 8 bases at V and 1 base at J, with 9 bases between. The germline CDR1 and CDR2 sequences are SGHAT and FQDESV (reference sequence). This CDR3 is built from 13 residues. The CDR3 coding sequence is TGTGCCAGCTGTTTAAAGAGCAATCAGCCCCAGCATTTT. As protein: CASCLKSNQPQHF.

This chain uses TRBV29-1 with TRBJ2-1; 15 nucleotides agree with TRBD2. With 7 bases clipped from V and 3 bases from J, the junction kept 4 bases outside the gene matches. This CDR3 has 15 amino acids. Germline CDR1 reads SQVTM; CDR2 reads ANQGSEA. The CDR3 region has the DNA TGCAGCGCTCGGACTAGCGGGAGGGTCTACAATGAGCAGTTCTTC. As protein: CSARTSGRVYNEQFF.

V is TRBV20-1 and J is TRBJ1-2; perhaps TRBD1 as D (5 bases). Trimming took 1 base from V and 4 from J, leaving 7 bases between them. CDR3 length: 12 amino acids. Germline loops: CDR1 DFQATT, CDR2 SNEGSKA (reference sequence). The CDR3 protein is CSARAGPYGYTF. The DNA for the CDR3 is TGCAGTGCTAGAGCAGGGCCCTATGGCTACACCTTC.

This clonotype was counted only a few times. This chain connects TRBV6-1 to TRBJ1-5, with D hard to call. Trimming took 7 bases from V and 6 from J, leaving 16 bases between them. Looked up from germline, CDR1 is MNHNS and CDR2 is SASEGT. The CDR3 has 14 residues. DNA for the CDR3: TGTGCCAGCAACAAAGGGAACAGCGGTCAGCCCCAGCATTTT. Its translation: CASNKGNSGQPQHF.

This clonotype was recorded a few times. The CDR3 sequence is CASSSGRNYNSPLHF. The DNA of the CDR3 is TGTGCCAGCAGTTCCGGCAGGAATTATAATTCACCCCTCCACTTT. This chain links TRBV6-5 with TRBJ1-6; unclear D gene. V was shortened by 4 bases and J by 4 bases, with 11 bases between the two germline ends. This CDR3 spans 15 amino acids. Germline loops: CDR1 MNHEY, CDR2 SVGAGI.

This clonotype occurred many times. V is TRBV6-1 and J is TRBJ2-3, with 13 bases fitting TRBD2. The CDR3 is 18 amino acids. Trimming removed 6 bases from V and 4 bases from J; junction bases left unmatched: 13. The germline V gene encodes CDR1 MNHNS and CDR2 SASEGT. CDR3 sequence (DNA): TGTGCCAGCAGCTCCGGGACTAGCGGGATAGCGGGCGCAGATACGCAGTATTTT. The encoded protein is CASSSGTSGIAGADTQYF.